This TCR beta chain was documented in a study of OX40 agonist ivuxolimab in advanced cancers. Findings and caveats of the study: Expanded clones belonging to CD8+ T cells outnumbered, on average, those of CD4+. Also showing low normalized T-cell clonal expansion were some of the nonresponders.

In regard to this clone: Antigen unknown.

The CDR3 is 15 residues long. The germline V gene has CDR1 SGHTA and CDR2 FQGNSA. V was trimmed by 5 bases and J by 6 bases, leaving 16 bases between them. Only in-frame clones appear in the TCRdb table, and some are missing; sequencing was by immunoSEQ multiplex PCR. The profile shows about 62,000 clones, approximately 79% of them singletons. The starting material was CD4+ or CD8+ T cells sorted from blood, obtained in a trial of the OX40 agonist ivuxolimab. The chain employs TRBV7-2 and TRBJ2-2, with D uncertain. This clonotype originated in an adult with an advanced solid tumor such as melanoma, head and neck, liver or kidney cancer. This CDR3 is CASSPHRAPSGELFF. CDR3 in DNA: TGTGCCAGCAGCCCGCACCGGGCCCCTTCCGGGGAGCTGTTTTTT.